The rows below give T cell receptor beta chains drawn from one sample of a study of blood T cell repertoires in COVID-19. Method: immunoSEQ multiplex PCR; TCRdb's copy keeps in-frame clones and lacks some. The sample carries around 100,000 clones, 85% to 95% recorded once. Sequenced input: peripheral blood. The origin of the receptors is a man between 50 and 59 years old with active COVID-19. The CDR3 runs from the conserved cysteine through the conserved F or W. A D gene is named only where the DNA matches it firmly. The size entry is marked missing in some rows and otherwise reads once, few, many or a size class.

abundance: -
d_gene: TRBD2
j_gene: TRBJ2-1
v_gene: TRBV7-2
CDR3nt: TGTGCCAGCAGCCCCTGGACTAGTATCTACAATGAGCAGTTCTTC
CDR3aa: CASSPWTSIYNEQFF

abundance: -
d_gene: -
j_gene: TRBJ2-2
v_gene: TRBV4-1
CDR3nt: TGCGCCAGCAAGAGAGGGAACGAGAACACCGGGGAGCTGTTTTTT
CDR3aa: CASKRGNENTGELFF

abundance: -
d_gene: -
j_gene: TRBJ1-1
v_gene: TRBV5-5
CDR3nt: TGTGCCAGCCGCGCGGGGTCCGGGACTGAAGCTTTCTTT
CDR3aa: CASRAGSGTEAFF

abundance: -
d_gene: TRBD1
j_gene: TRBJ1-1
v_gene: TRBV5-6
CDR3nt: TGTGCCAGCAGCTTGGATGGGACAGGGGTACAATTCACTGAAGCTTTCTTT
CDR3aa: CASSLDGTGVQFTEAFF

abundance: -
d_gene: -
j_gene: TRBJ2-3
v_gene: TRBV5-1
CDR3nt: TGCGCCAGCCTGAGAGATACGCAGTATTTT
CDR3aa: CASLRDTQYF

abundance: -
d_gene: TRBD2
j_gene: TRBJ2-5
v_gene: TRBV7-7
CDR3nt: TGTGCCAGCAGCTTGACTAGCGGGTACCAAGAGACCCAGTACTTC
CDR3aa: CASSLTSGYQETQYF

abundance: -
d_gene: TRBD2
j_gene: TRBJ2-1
v_gene: TRBV3-1/TRBV3-2
CDR3nt: TGTGCCAGCAGACCCCGCGGACTAGCGGGAGAATCCTACAATGAGCAGTTCTTC
CDR3aa: CASRPRGLAGESYNEQFF

abundance: -
d_gene: -
j_gene: TRBJ1-2
v_gene: TRBV11-2
CDR3nt: TGTGCATCCGGTAAAGCTAACTATGGCTACACCTTC
CDR3aa: CASGKANYGYTF

abundance: -
d_gene: -
j_gene: TRBJ2-7
v_gene: TRBV9
CDR3nt: TGTGCCAGCAGCGTACGGGCAGGGAGGTACGAGCAGTACTTC
CDR3aa: CASSVRAGRYEQYF

abundance: -
d_gene: -
j_gene: TRBJ1-4
v_gene: TRBV28
CDR3nt: TGTGCCACACTGGACAGCTTTAATGAAAAACTGTTTTTT
CDR3aa: CATLDSFNEKLFF

abundance: -
d_gene: TRBD1
j_gene: TRBJ1-1
v_gene: TRBV28
CDR3nt: TGTGCCAGCAGTTCAGGGGGCTCGGGTCCGGCTGAAGCTTTCTTT
CDR3aa: CASSSGGSGPAEAFF

abundance: -
d_gene: -
j_gene: TRBJ1-2
v_gene: TRBV19
CDR3nt: TGTGCCAGTAGTGGATCACAGGTCCATGGCTACACCTTC
CDR3aa: CASSGSQVHGYTF

abundance: -
d_gene: -
j_gene: TRBJ1-3
v_gene: TRBV2
CDR3nt: TGTGCCAGCAGTGAAAGGACAGTAGGAAACACCATATATTTT
CDR3aa: CASSERTVGNTIYF

abundance: -
d_gene: -
j_gene: TRBJ1-1
v_gene: TRBV29-1
CDR3nt: TGCAGCGTTGAAGGTGGAGGAGGGGCGAACACTGAAGCTTTCTTT
CDR3aa: CSVEGGGGANTEAFF

abundance: -
d_gene: -
j_gene: TRBJ2-3
v_gene: TRBV5-1
CDR3nt: TGCGCCAGCAGCTTGCGGCCGGGGAGCACAGATACGCAGTATTTT
CDR3aa: CASSLRPGSTDTQYF

abundance: -
d_gene: TRBD1
j_gene: TRBJ1-1
v_gene: TRBV18
CDR3nt: TGTGCCAGCTCACCCTCCTCACTTGACAGGGTTCACACTGAAGCTTTCTTT
CDR3aa: CASSPSSLDRVHTEAFF

abundance: few
d_gene: TRBD1
j_gene: TRBJ2-7
v_gene: TRBV5-5
CDR3nt: TGTGCCAGCAGCACAGGACAGGGTCGGCTAATCACCGAGCAGTACTTC
CDR3aa: CASSTGQGRLITEQYF

abundance: -
d_gene: -
j_gene: TRBJ2-1
v_gene: TRBV28
CDR3nt: TGTGCCAGCAGTCAAAGAAACTTGTACAATGAGCAGTTCTTC
CDR3aa: CASSQRNLYNEQFF

abundance: -
d_gene: TRBD2
j_gene: TRBJ2-7
v_gene: TRBV4-1
CDR3nt: TGCGCCAGCAGCCAAGCTTTAATGCGAGGGGCTAGCGGGGCAAGGCAGTACTTC
CDR3aa: CASSQALMRGASGARQYF

abundance: -
d_gene: -
j_gene: TRBJ2-2
v_gene: TRBV6-1
CDR3nt: TGTGCCAGCAGTGATTTCAGGGTGGCGCACACCGGGGAGCTGTTTTTT
CDR3aa: CASSDFRVAHTGELFF

abundance: -
d_gene: TRBD2
j_gene: TRBJ2-7
v_gene: TRBV6-5
CDR3nt: TGTGCCAGCACCCCAACCGGGACTAACGCCTACGAGCAGTACTTC
CDR3aa: CASTPTGTNAYEQYF

abundance: -
d_gene: -
j_gene: TRBJ1-2
v_gene: TRBV4-1
CDR3nt: TGCGCCAGCAGCCAAGACCCTGGCACATACTATGGCTACACCTTC
CDR3aa: CASSQDPGTYYGYTF

abundance: -
d_gene: -
j_gene: TRBJ1-4
v_gene: TRBV19
CDR3nt: TGTGCCAGTACCGATGACAGGAGAGGGAGTGAAAAACTGTTTTTT
CDR3aa: CASTDDRRGSEKLFF

abundance: -
d_gene: TRBD1
j_gene: TRBJ1-4
v_gene: TRBV2
CDR3nt: TGTGCCAGCAGCACGGACAGGGGGAGTGAAAAACTGTTTTTT
CDR3aa: CASSTDRGSEKLFF

abundance: -
d_gene: TRBD1
j_gene: TRBJ1-2
v_gene: TRBV3-1/TRBV3-2
CDR3nt: TGTGCCAGCAGCCAAGTCACAGGGGGAGCCTCCAGCGGTGGCTACACCTTC
CDR3aa: CASSQVTGGASSGGYTF

abundance: -
d_gene: -
j_gene: TRBJ1-1
v_gene: TRBV29-1
CDR3nt: TGCAGCGTTGAAGTAGGGGCCGTAGCTTTCTTT
CDR3aa: CSVEVGAVAFF

abundance: -
d_gene: TRBD2
j_gene: TRBJ2-5
v_gene: TRBV28
CDR3nt: TGTGCCAGCAGTTTAGTCGAGCTAGCGGTTTGCGAGACCCAGTACTTC
CDR3aa: CASSLVELAVCETQYF

abundance: -
d_gene: TRBD2
j_gene: TRBJ2-1
v_gene: TRBV2
CDR3nt: TGTGCCAGTCAGCCGGGACTAGCGGCTTACAATGAGCAGTTCTTC
CDR3aa: CASQPGLAAYNEQFF

abundance: -
d_gene: TRBD2
j_gene: TRBJ2-1
v_gene: TRBV7-3
CDR3nt: TGTGCCAGCAGCATTCCGGGACTAGCGGGAGACATTTGTTACAATGAGCAGTTCTTC
CDR3aa: CASSIPGLAGDICYNEQFF

abundance: once
d_gene: TRBD2
j_gene: TRBJ2-5
v_gene: TRBV20-1
CDR3nt: TGCAGTGCTAGTTCGACGGGCGGGAGGGCCTTTGGGGAGACCCAGTACTTC
CDR3aa: CSASSTGGRAFGETQYF

abundance: -
d_gene: TRBD1
j_gene: TRBJ2-7
v_gene: TRBV6-1
CDR3nt: TGTGCCAGCAGTGAGACAGGGGGAAACTACGAGCAGTACTTC
CDR3aa: CASSETGGNYEQYF

abundance: -
d_gene: -
j_gene: TRBJ2-3
v_gene: TRBV27
CDR3nt: TGTGCCAGCAGGGCACGGGGGAGTGCAGATACGCAGTATTTT
CDR3aa: CASRARGSADTQYF

abundance: -
d_gene: -
j_gene: TRBJ2-7
v_gene: TRBV6-1
CDR3nt: TGTGCCAGCAGTGAGAGGACCATCCTGGGGGGCGAGCAGTACTTC
CDR3aa: CASSERTILGGEQYF

abundance: -
d_gene: -
j_gene: TRBJ1-6
v_gene: TRBV19
CDR3nt: TGTGCCAGTAGTATATGGACTGCGCGGTTAGATTATCGTCCCCTCCACTTT
CDR3aa: CASSIWTARLDYRPLHF

abundance: -
d_gene: TRBD1
j_gene: TRBJ1-1
v_gene: TRBV5-1
CDR3nt: TGCGCCAGCAGCGTGGACAGGGGGAACACTGAAGCTTTCTTT
CDR3aa: CASSVDRGNTEAFF

abundance: -
d_gene: TRBD1
j_gene: TRBJ1-3
v_gene: TRBV3-1/TRBV3-2
CDR3nt: TGTGCCAGCAGCTCCTGGACAGGGACCTCTGGAAACACCATATATTTT
CDR3aa: CASSSWTGTSGNTIYF

abundance: -
d_gene: -
j_gene: TRBJ2-7
v_gene: TRBV6-5
CDR3nt: TGTGCCAGCAGACAGGGCTCGGGGGAGCAGTACTTC
CDR3aa: CASRQGSGEQYF

abundance: -
d_gene: -
j_gene: TRBJ2-7
v_gene: TRBV10-2
CDR3nt: TGCGCCTGCGGCCCCCAGCGGCCCTACGAGCAGTACTTC
CDR3aa: CACGPQRPYEQYF

abundance: -
d_gene: TRBD2
j_gene: TRBJ2-5
v_gene: TRBV5-1
CDR3nt: TGCGCCAGCAGCTCGGGACTAGCGGGAGAAATTAAAGAGACCCAGTACTTC
CDR3aa: CASSSGLAGEIKETQYF

abundance: once
d_gene: TRBD1
j_gene: TRBJ1-5
v_gene: TRBV20-1
CDR3nt: TGCAGTGCTAGTAGGGGACAGCAAAATCAGCCCCAGCATTTT
CDR3aa: CSASRGQQNQPQHF

abundance: -
d_gene: -
j_gene: TRBJ2-2
v_gene: TRBV5-1
CDR3nt: TGCGCCAGCAGCTTGGTGGTTCGCGGACACGTTAAGGGGGAGCTGTTTTTT
CDR3aa: CASSLVVRGHVKGELFF

abundance: -
d_gene: -
j_gene: TRBJ1-1
v_gene: TRBV5-1
CDR3nt: TGCGCCAGCAGCTTGGAGGGGCCTACTGAAGCTTTCTTT
CDR3aa: CASSLEGPTEAFF

abundance: -
d_gene: -
j_gene: TRBJ1-2
v_gene: TRBV7-9
CDR3nt: TGTGCCAGCAGCTTAGGCTCAGGGTTTAAGGACTATGGCTACACCTTC
CDR3aa: CASSLGSGFKDYGYTF

abundance: -
d_gene: -
j_gene: TRBJ2-7
v_gene: TRBV28
CDR3nt: TGTGCCAGCAAAGGGGGAGACCTCTCCTACGAGCAGTACTTC
CDR3aa: CASKGGDLSYEQYF

abundance: -
d_gene: -
j_gene: TRBJ2-2
v_gene: TRBV19
CDR3nt: TGTGCCAGTAGTGGAAAACAGGGTCCCGGGGAGCTGTTTTTT
CDR3aa: CASSGKQGPGELFF

abundance: -
d_gene: -
j_gene: TRBJ1-1
v_gene: TRBV19
CDR3nt: TGTGCCAGTAGTAACTTGAGCAGGGGACAAGGAGCTTTCTTT
CDR3aa: CASSNLSRGQGAFF

abundance: once
d_gene: -
j_gene: TRBJ1-5
v_gene: TRBV30
CDR3nt: TGTGCCTGGAGCCACTCAGGGAGCAATCAGCCCCAGCATTTT
CDR3aa: CAWSHSGSNQPQHF

abundance: -
d_gene: -
j_gene: TRBJ1-2
v_gene: TRBV28
CDR3nt: TGTGCCAGCAACTTAAGCGGTGGAAGGGCTCATGGCTACACCTTC
CDR3aa: CASNLSGGRAHGYTF

abundance: once
d_gene: -
j_gene: TRBJ2-3
v_gene: TRBV7-2
CDR3nt: TGTGCCAGCAGCTTAGCGGCCCCAGGGGCAGATACGCAGTATTTT
CDR3aa: CASSLAAPGADTQYF

abundance: few
d_gene: -
j_gene: TRBJ1-1
v_gene: TRBV7-9
CDR3nt: TGTGCCAGCAGCCCCCTGAGCGACACTGAAGCTTTCTTT
CDR3aa: CASSPLSDTEAFF